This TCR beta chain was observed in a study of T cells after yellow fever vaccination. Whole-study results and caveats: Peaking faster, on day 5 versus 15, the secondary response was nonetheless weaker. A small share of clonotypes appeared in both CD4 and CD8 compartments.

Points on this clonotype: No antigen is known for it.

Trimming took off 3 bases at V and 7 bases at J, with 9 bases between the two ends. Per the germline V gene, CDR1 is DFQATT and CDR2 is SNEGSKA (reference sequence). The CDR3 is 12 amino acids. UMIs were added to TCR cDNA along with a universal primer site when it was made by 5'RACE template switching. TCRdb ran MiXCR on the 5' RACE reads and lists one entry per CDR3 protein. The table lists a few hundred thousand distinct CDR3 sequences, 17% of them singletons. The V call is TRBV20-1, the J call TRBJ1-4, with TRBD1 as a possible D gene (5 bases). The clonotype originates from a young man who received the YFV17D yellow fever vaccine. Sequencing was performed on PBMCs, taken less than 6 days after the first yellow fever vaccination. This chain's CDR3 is CSARWGGEKLFF. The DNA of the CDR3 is TGCAGTGCTAGGTGGGGGGGTGAAAAACTGTTTTTT.